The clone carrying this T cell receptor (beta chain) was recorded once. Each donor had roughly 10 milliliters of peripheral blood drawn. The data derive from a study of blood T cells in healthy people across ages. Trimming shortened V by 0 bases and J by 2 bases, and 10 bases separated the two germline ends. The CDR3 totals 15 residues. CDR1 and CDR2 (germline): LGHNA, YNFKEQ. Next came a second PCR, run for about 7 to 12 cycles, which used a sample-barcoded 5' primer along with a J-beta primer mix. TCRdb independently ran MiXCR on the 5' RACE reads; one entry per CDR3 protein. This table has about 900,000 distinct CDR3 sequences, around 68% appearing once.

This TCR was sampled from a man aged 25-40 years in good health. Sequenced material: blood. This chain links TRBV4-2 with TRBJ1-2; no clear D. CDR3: CASSQDLQENYGYTF. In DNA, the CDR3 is TGTGCCAGCAGCCAAGATCTCCAGGAGAACTATGGCTACACCTTC.